The sequence of this T cell receptor (beta chain) was determined in a study of T-cell reconstitution after alpha-beta-depleted transplantation in children. Study observations and caveats: Several hundred graft clones that had expanded were reportedly the source of alpha-beta T cells about two months after transplant. Surviving recipient T cells and thymic progenitors produced the high day-60 TCRbeta diversity seen in some patients. It was newly produced T cells that mostly accounted for T-cell counts and diversity one year after transplant.

This clonotype has a handful of counts. No antigen is known for it. The germline V and J ends were trimmed by 11 bases and 5 bases, with 15 bases remaining between them. This CDR3 contains 12 residues. In germline, CDR1 is SEHNR, CDR2 FQNEAQ (reference sequence). Library preparation (for TCRbeta) was performed with unique molecular identifiers. TCRdb re-derived calls from the PCR reads in MiXCR, one entry per CDR3 protein. The sample records about 580,000 distinct CDR3 sequences, roughly 23% being singletons. The rearrangement links TRBV7-9 to TRBJ2-5, with D possibly TRBD1 on 6 matching bases. The sequence came from a boy in the first two years of life who had a stem cell transplant for acute myeloid leukemia, so the T cells may come from the graft donor. The sample consisted of PBMCs, mostly from graft donor cells, taken 360 days after TCRalphabeta/CD19-depleted stem cell transplant. CDR3 bases: TGTGCCTCCGAGGACAGCTCCGAGACCCAGTACTTC. It specifies CASEDSSETQYF.